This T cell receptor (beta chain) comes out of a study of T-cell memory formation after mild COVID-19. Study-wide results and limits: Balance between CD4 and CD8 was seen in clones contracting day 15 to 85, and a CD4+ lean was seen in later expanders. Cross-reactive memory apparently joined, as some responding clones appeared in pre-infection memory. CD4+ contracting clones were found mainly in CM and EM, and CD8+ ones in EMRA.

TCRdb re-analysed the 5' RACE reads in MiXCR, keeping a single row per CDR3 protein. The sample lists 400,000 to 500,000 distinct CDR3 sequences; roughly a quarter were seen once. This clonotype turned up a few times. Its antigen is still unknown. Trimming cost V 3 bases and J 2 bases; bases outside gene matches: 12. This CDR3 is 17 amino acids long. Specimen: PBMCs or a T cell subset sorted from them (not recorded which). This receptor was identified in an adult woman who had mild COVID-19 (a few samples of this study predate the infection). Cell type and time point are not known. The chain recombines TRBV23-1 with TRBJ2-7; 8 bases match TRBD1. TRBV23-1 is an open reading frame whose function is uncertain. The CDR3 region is CASSQPRPDRGPYEQYF. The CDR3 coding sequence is TGCGCCAGCAGTCAGCCCCGCCCCGACAGGGGTCCCTACGAGCAGTACTTC.